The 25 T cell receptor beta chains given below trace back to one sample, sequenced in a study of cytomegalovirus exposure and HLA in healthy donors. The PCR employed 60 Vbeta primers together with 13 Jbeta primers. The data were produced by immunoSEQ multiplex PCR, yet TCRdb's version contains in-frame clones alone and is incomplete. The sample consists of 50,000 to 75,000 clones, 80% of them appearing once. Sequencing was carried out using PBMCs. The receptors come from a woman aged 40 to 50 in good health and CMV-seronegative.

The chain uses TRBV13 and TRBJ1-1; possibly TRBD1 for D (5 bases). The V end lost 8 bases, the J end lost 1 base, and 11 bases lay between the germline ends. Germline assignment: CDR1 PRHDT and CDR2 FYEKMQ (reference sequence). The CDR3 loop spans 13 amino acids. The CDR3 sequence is CASLREANTEAFF. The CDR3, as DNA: TGTGCCAGCCTCAGGGAGGCGAACACTGAAGCTTTCTTT.

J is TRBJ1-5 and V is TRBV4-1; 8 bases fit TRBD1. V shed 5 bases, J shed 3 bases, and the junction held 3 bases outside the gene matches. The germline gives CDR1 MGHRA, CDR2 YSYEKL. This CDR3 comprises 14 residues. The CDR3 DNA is TGCGCCAGCAGCGCAGGGGGCATCAATCAGCCCCAGCATTTT. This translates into CASSAGGINQPQHF.

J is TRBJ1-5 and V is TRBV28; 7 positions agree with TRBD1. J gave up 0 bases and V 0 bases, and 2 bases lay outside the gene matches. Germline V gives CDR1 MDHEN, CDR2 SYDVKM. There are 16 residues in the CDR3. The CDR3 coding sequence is TGTGCCAGCAGTTTATGGACAGGGCCTAGCAATCAGCCCCAGCATTTT. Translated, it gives CASSLWTGPSNQPQHF.

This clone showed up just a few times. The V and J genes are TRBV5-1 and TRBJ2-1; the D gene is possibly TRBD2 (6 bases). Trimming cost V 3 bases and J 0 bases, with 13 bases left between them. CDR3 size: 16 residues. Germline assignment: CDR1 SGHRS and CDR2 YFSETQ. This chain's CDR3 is CASSYNSGSSYNEQFF. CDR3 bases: TGCGCCAGCAGCTATAATAGCGGAAGCTCCTACAATGAGCAGTTCTTC. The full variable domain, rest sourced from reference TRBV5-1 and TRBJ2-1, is KAGVTQTPRYLIKTRGQQVTLSCSPISGHRSVSWYQQTPGQGLQFLFEYFSETQRNKGNFPGRFSGRQFSNSRSEMNVSTLELGDSALYLCASSYNSGSSYNEQFFGPGTRLTVL.

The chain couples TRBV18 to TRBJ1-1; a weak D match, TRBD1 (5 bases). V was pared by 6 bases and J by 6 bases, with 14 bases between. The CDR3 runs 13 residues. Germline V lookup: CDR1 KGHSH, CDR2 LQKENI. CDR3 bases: TGTGCCAGCTCGTTCCAGGGTGAGGCTGAAGCTTTCTTT. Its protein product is CASSFQGEAEAFF.

The chain's CDR3 is CASSLGGFGYTF. CDR3 DNA sequence: TGTGCCAGCAGCTTGGGAGGTTTTGGCTACACCTTC. The V call is TRBV5-8, the J call TRBJ1-2, with D unclear. CDR1 is SGHTS, CDR2 YDEGEE, per germline. V lost 0 bases and J lost 7, with 7 bases in between. The CDR3 length is 12 residues.

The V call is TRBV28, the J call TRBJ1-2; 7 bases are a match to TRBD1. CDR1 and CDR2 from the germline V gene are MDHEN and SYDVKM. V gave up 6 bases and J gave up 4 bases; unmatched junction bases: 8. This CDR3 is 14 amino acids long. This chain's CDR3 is CASRLDREGYGYTF. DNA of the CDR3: TGTGCCAGCAGACTTGACAGGGAAGGCTATGGCTACACCTTC.

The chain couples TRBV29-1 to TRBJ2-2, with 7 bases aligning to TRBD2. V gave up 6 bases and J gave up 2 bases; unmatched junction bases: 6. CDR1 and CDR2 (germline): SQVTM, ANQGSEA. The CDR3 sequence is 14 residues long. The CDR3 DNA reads TGCAGCGTAGGGCGGGACTACAACACCGGGGAGCTGTTTTTT. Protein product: CSVGRDYNTGELFF.

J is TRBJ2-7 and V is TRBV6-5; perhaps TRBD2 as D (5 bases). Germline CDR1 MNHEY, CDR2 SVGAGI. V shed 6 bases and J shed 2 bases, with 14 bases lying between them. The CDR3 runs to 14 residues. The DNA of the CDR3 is TGTGCCAGCAGCGATCAGGACTGGCCCTACGAGCAGTACTTC. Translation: CASSDQDWPYEQYF.

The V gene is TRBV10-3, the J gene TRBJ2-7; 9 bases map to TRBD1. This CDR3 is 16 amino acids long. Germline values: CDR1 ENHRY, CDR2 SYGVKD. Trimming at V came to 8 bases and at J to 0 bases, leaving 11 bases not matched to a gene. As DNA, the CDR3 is TGTGCCATCCGGGACAGGGTAAGAGAAGGCTCCTACGAGCAGTACTTC. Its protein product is CAIRDRVREGSYEQYF.

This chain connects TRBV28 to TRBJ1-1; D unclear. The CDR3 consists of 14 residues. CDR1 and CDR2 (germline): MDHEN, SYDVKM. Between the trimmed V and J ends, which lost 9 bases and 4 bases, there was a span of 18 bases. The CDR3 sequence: CASGVRESRTEAFF. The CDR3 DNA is TGTGCCAGTGGGGTGAGGGAGTCCCGCACTGAAGCTTTCTTT.

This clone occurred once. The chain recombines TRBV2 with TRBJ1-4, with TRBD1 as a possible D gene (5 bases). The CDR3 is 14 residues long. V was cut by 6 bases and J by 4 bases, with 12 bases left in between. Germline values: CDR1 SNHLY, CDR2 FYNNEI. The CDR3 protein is CASREGPSNEKLFF. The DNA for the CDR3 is TGTGCCAGCAGGGAGGGACCGAGTAATGAAAAACTGTTTTTT.

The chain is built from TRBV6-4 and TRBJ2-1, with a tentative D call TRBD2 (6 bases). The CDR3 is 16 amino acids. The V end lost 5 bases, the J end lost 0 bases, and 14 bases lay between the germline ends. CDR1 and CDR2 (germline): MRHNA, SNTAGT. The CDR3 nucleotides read TGTGCCAGCAGTAGGGGTCGGGGGAACTCCTACAATGAGCAGTTCTTC. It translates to CASSRGRGNSYNEQFF.

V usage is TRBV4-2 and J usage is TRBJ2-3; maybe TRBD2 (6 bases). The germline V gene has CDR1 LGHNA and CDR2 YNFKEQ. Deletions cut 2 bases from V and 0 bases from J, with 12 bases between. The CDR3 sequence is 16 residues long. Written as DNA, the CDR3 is TGTGCCAGCAGCCAATCCCTCCGGGAGAGCACAGATACGCAGTATTTT. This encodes CASSQSLRESTDTQYF.

CDR3 in DNA: TGTGCCAGCAGCCATAATCGACTAGCGGGAGGGTTTGAGACCCAGTACTTC. Amino acids: CASSHNRLAGGFETQYF. The rearrangement joins TRBV9 to TRBJ2-5, with TRBD2 matching 14 bases. This CDR3 is built from 17 residues. Trimming removed 4 bases from V and 5 bases from J; junction bases left unmatched: 10. CDR1 SGDLS and CDR2 YYNGEE come from the germline V gene.

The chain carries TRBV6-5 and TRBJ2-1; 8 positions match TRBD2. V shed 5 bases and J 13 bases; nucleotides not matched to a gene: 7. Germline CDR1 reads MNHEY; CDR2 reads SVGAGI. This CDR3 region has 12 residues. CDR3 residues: CASSSGTRKQFF. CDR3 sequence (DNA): TGTGCCAGCAGTAGCGGGACTAGAAAACAGTTCTTC.

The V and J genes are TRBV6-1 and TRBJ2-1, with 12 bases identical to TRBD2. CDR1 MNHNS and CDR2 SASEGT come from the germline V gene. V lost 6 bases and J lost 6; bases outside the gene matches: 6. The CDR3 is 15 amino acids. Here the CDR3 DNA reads TGTGCCAGCAGGGTGACTAGCGGGAGACTCAATGAGCAGTTCTTC. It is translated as CASRVTSGRLNEQFF.

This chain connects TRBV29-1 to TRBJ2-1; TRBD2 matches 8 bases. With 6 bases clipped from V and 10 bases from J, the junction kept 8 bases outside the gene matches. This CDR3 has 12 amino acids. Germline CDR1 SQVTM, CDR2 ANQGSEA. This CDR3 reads CSVGSGTREQFF. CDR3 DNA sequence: TGCAGCGTCGGCTCCGGGACTAGGGAGCAGTTCTTC.

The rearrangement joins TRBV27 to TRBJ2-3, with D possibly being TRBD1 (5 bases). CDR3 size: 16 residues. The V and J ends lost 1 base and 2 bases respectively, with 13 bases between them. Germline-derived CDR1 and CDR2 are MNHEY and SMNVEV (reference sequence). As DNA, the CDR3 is TGTGCCAGCAGTTTATTGGGGCAGGGCTCCACAGATACGCAGTATTTT. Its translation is CASSLLGQGSTDTQYF.

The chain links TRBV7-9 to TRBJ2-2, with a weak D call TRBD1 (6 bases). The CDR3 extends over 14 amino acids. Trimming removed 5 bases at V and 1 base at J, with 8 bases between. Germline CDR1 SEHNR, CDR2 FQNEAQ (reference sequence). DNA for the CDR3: TGTGCCAGCAGCCAGACAGGGAACACCGGGGAGCTGTTTTTT. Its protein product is CASSQTGNTGELFF. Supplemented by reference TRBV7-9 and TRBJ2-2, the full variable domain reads DTGVSQNPRHKITKRGQNVTFRCDPISEHNRLYWYRQTLGQGPEFLTYFQNEAQLEKSRLLSDRFSAERPKGSFSTLEIQRTEQGDSAMYLCASSQTGNTGELFFGEGSRLTVL.

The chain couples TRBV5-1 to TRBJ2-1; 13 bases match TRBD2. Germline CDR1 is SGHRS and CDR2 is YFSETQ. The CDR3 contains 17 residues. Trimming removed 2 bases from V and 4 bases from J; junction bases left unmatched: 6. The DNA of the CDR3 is TGCGCCAGCAGCTTTACTAGCGGGAGGGCGGGGTACAATGAGCAGTTCTTC. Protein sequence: CASSFTSGRAGYNEQFF. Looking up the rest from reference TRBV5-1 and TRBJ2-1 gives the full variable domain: KAGVTQTPRYLIKTRGQQVTLSCSPISGHRSVSWYQQTPGQGLQFLFEYFSETQRNKGNFPGRFSGRQFSNSRSEMNVSTLELGDSALYLCASSFTSGRAGYNEQFFGPGTRLTVL.

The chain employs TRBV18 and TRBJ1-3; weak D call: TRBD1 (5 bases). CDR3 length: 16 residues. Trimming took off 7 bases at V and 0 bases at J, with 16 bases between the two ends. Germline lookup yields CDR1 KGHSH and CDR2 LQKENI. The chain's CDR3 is CASFTGLPSSGNTIYF. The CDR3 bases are TGTGCCAGCTTTACGGGACTCCCGAGCTCTGGAAACACCATATATTTT.

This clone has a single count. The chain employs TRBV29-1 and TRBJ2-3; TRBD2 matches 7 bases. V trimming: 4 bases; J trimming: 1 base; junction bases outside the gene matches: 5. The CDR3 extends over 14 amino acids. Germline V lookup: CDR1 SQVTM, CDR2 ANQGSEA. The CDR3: CSVGMAGGTDTQYF. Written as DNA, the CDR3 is TGCAGCGTTGGAATGGCGGGAGGCACAGATACGCAGTATTTT.

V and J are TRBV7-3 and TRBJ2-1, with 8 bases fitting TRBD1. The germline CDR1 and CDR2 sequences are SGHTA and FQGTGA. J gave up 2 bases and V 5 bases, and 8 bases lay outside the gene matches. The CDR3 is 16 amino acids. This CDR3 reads CASSPLPGQAYNEQFF. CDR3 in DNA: TGTGCCAGCAGCCCTCTGCCGGGACAGGCCTACAATGAGCAGTTCTTC.

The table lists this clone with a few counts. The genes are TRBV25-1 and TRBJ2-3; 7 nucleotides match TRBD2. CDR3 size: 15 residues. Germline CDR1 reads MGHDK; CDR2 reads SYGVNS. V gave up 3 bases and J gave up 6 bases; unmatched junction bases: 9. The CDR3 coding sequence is TGTGCCAGCAGTGACCGACTAGCTGCTTCGGATACGCAGTATTTT. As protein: CASSDRLAASDTQYF.